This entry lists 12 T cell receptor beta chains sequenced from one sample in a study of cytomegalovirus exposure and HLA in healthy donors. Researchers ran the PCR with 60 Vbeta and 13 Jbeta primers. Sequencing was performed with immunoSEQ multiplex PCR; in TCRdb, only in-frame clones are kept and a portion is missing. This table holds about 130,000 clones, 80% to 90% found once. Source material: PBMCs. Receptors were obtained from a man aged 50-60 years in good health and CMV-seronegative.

In nucleotides, the CDR3 is TGCGCCAGCAGCCAACAGGGAATGAAGTTCTTC. Translated, it gives CASSQQGMKFF. This chain connects TRBV4-1 to TRBJ2-1, with D tentatively TRBD1 (5 bases). Trimming removed 2 bases from V and 14 bases from J, with 10 bases in between. Germline values: CDR1 MGHRA, CDR2 YSYEKL. CDR3 length: 11 amino acids.

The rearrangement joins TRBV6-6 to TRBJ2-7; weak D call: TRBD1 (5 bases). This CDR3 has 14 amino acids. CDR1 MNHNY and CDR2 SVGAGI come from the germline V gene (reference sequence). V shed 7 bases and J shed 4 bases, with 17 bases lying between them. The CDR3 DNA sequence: TGTGCCAGCACCTACGGACCTGGGGCATACGAGCAGTACTTC. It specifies CASTYGPGAYEQYF.

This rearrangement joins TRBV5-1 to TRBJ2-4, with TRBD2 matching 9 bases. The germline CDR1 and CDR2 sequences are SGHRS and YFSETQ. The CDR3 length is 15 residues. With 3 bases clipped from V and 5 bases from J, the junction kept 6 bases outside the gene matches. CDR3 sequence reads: CASSSTGTSQNIQYF. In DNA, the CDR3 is TGCGCCAGCAGCTCTACCGGGACTAGCCAAAACATTCAGTACTTC. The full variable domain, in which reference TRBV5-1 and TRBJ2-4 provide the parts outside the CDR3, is KAGVTQTPRYLIKTRGQQVTLSCSPISGHRSVSWYQQTPGQGLQFLFEYFSETQRNKGNFPGRFSGRQFSNSRSEMNVSTLELGDSALYLCASSSTGTSQNIQYFGAGTRLSVL.

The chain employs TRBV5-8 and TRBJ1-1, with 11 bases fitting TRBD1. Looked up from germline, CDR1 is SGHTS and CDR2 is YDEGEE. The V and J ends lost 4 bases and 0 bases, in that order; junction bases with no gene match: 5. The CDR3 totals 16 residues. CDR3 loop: CASSPRDRGMNTEAFF. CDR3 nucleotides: TGTGCCAGCAGCCCACGGGACAGGGGGATGAACACTGAAGCTTTCTTT.

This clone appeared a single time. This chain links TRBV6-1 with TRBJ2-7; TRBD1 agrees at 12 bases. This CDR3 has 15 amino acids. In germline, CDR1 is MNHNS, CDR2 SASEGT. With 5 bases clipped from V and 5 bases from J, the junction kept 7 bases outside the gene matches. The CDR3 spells CASSPHGTGGNEQYF. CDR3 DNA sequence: TGTGCCAGCAGTCCCCACGGGACAGGGGGCAACGAGCAGTACTTC.

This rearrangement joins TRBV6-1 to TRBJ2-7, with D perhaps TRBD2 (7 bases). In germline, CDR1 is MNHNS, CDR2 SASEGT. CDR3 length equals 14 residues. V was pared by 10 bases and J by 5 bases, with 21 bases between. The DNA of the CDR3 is TGTGCCACCACGAACCCCCGGGGGGCTGACGAGCAGTACTTC. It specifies CATTNPRGADEQYF.

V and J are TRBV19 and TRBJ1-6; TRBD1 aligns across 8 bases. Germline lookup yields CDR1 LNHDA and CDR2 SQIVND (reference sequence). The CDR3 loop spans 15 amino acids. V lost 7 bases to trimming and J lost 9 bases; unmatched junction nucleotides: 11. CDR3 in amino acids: CASTTGGRSVSPLHF. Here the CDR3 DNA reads TGTGCCAGTACTACAGGGGGACGGTCTGTTTCACCCCTCCACTTT.

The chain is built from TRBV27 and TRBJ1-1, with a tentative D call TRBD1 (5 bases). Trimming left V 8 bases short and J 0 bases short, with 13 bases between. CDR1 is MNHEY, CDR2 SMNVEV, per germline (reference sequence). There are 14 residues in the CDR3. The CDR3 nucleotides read TGTGCCAGCTTCAGGGATGCCTTGAACACTGAAGCTTTCTTT. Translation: CASFRDALNTEAFF.

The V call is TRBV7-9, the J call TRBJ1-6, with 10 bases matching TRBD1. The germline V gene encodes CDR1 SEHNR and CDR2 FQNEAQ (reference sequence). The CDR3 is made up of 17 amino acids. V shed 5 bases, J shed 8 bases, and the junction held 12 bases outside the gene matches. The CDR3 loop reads CASSGQGTGVDYSPLHF. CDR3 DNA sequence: TGTGCCAGCAGCGGACAAGGGACAGGGGTGGATTATTCACCCCTCCACTTT.

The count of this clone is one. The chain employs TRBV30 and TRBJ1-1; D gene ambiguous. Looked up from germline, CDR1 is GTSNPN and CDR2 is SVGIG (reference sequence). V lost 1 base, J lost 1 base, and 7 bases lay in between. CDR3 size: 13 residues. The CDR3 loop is CAWSASRNTEAFF. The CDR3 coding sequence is TGTGCCTGGAGTGCTAGCCGGAACACTGAAGCTTTCTTT.

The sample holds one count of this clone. The CDR3: CASSLTASSGNTIYF. The CDR3 DNA follows: TGTGCCAGCAGCTTGACAGCGAGCTCTGGAAACACCATATATTTT. This chain links TRBV7-9 with TRBJ1-3; D possibly corresponds to TRBD1 (5 bases). There are 15 residues in the CDR3. Germline lookup yields CDR1 SEHNR and CDR2 FQNEAQ (reference sequence). The germline V and J ends were trimmed by 3 bases and 0 bases, with 9 bases remaining between them.

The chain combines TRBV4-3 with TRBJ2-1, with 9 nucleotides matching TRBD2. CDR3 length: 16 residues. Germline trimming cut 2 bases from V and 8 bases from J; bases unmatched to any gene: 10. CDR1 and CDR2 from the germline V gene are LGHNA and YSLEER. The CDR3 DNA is TGCGCCAGCAGCCAATTAGTGAGTAGCGGGGGTGATGAGCAGTTCTTC. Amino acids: CASSQLVSSGGDEQFF.